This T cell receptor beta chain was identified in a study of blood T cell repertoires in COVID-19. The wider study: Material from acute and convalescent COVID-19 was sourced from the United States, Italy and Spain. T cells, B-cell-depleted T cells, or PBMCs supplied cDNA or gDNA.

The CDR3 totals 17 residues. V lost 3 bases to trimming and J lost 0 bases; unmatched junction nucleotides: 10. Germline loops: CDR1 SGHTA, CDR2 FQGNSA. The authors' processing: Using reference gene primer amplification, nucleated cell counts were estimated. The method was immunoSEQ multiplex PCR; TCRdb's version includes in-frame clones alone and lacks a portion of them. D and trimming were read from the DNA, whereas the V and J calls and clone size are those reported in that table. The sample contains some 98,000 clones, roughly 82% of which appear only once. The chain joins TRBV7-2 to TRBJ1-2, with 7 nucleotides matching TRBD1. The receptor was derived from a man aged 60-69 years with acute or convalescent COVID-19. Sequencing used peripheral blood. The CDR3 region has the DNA TGTGCCAGCAGCTTCAGGGGGGCGGGGATCTCTAACTATGGCTACACCTTC. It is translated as CASSFRGAGISNYGYTF.